This T cell receptor beta chain was sequenced in a study of blood T cell repertoires in COVID-19 (TCRdb year 2020). Background for the entire study: The collaborator samples originated in the United States, Italy and Spain and spanned the acute and convalescent phases of COVID-19. The material from the prospective study consisted of cDNA or gDNA derived from T cells, B-cell-depleted T cells, or PBMCs. The dataset comprised deeply sampled blood TCRbeta repertoires from subjects exposed to, actively infected with, or recovered from COVID-19. The repertoires were made available in a free public database intended to serve as a resource for research on the immune response to SARS-CoV-2. The samples were drawn from the first 160 participants of the ongoing ImmuneRACE study and from 950 to 1,500 subjects provided by 6 global collaborators. A de-identified subject ID, COVID-19 status, age in years and sex were almost always included in the sample metadata. Where available, HLA class I and class II types were obtained from metadata supplied by the sample provider rather than from assay-based typing.

The germline V gene provides CDR1 SNHLY and CDR2 FYNNEI. Reading from cysteine to phenylalanine, the CDR3 counts 13 amino acids. Of all the DNA, just the CDR3 is kept, 39 bases in frame from base 1. The junction carries 10 bases between V and J, which are trimmed by 1 base and 7 bases respectively. Broader findings and caveats from the paper: Clinical and demographic metadata were provided uncurated, with the amount varying by source and participant.

Collaborating institutions collected whole blood in K2EDTA tubes following their own protocols. For TCRbeta analysis, collaborator samples were shipped as frozen whole blood, as isolated PBMCs, or as DNA extracted from either sample type. A remark on this clone: What antigen it recognizes has not been identified. Base quality data are lacking; no much larger clone is found one base away.

TCRbeta CDR3 regions were amplified from genomic DNA by means of the immunoSEQ Assay, a bias-controlled multiplex PCR. From the authors' description of their analysis: The number of nucleated cells in each sample was estimated from the amplification of reference gene primers within the assay. Sequence reads were collapsed and filtered to measure the absolute abundance of every unique TCRbeta CDR3 rearrangement. For each sample, productive Simpson clonality was calculated by taking the square root of Simpson's diversity index across productive rearrangements. TCRdb retrieved this table from immuneACCESS and kept in-frame rearrangements only. Not all clones are present; in checked studies, unresolved V genes account for under half, and no reason is known for the remainder. V, J and clone size are taken as reported in that table, and D and trimming were inferred from the DNA itself. A total of under 250,000 clones appear in this sample, 80% to 85% of them only once. The ten largest account for around 2% of the sample.

The chain couples TRBV2 to TRBJ1-2, with the D gene call left open. Sequencing input: peripheral blood. The TCR sequence derives from a woman aged 60 to 75 with acute or convalescent COVID-19. The DNA sequence is TGTGCCAGCAGTGAAGGGGCGCTGGGTGGCTACACCTTC. Its product reads: CASSEGALGGYTF.